These 12 T cell receptor beta chains were sequenced from one sample in a study of spatial heterogeneity in lung cancer. Each CDR3 protein is one row after TCRdb ran MiXCR on the 5' RACE reads. This sample carries more than 95,000 distinct CDR3 sequences, roughly an eighth of them seen once, and the ten largest clones take about 15%. Time point noted: blood at routine non-recurrence follow-up after resection. Frozen PBMC, nontumor lung or tumor provided whole RNA, which was sequenced unsorted. The material was PBMCs, obtained at follow-up. These receptors were collected from a male donor with early-stage non-small cell lung cancer.

The V gene is TRBV30, the J gene TRBJ2-2; D not certain. The CDR3 is 15 amino acids. Trimming pared 0 bases from V and 2 bases from J, leaving 10 bases between. CDR1 and CDR2 (germline): GTSNPN, SVGIG (reference sequence). For the CDR3, the DNA is TGTGCCTGGAGTGTACGTGCCGTTAACACCGGGGAGCTGTTTTTT. This sequence encodes CAWSVRAVNTGELFF.

This clonotype was seen ten or more times. The genes are TRBV2 and TRBJ2-1; D unresolved. This CDR3 region has 14 residues. The V end lost 7 bases, the J end lost 7 bases, and 17 bases lay between the germline ends. From germline, CDR1 is SNHLY and CDR2 FYNNEI. As DNA, the CDR3 is TGTGCCAGCATGTGGATCCCTATTGGGAATGAGCAGTTCTTC. Protein: CASMWIPIGNEQFF.

The rearrangement joins TRBV9 to TRBJ2-1; 8 positions agree with TRBD2. The CDR3 is 16 residues long. CDR1 SGDLS and CDR2 YYNGEE come from the germline V gene. The ends lost 0 bases at V and 4 bases at J; junction bases unmatched: 6. The DNA for the CDR3 is TGTGCCAGCAGCGTAGGGGTTAGCGGGGTTTACAATGAGCAGTTCTTC. It codes for CASSVGVSGVYNEQFF.

The CDR3 DNA is TGTGCCAGCCTTTTATCCGATAGCAATCAGCCCCAGCATTTT. It is translated as CASLLSDSNQPQHF. This chain joins TRBV2 and TRBJ1-5, with D uncertain. The ends were cut back, 8 bases at V and 0 bases at J, with 11 bases in the middle. Germline CDR1 and CDR2: SNHLY and FYNNEI. CDR3 size: 14 residues.

This clonotype was recorded many times. This chain joins TRBV24-1 and TRBJ2-3, with D unclear. Trimming took off 5 bases at V and 4 bases at J, with 9 bases between the two ends. Germline loops: CDR1 KGHDR, CDR2 SFDVKD. This CDR3 has 13 residues. CDR3: CATSARSSDTQYF. In nucleotides, the CDR3 is TGTGCCACCAGTGCAAGGAGTTCAGATACGCAGTATTTT.

This clonotype was detected a few times. V and J are TRBV12-5 and TRBJ1-3; D gene unclear. Germline loops: CDR1 LGHNT, CDR2 FRNRAP. The CDR3 totals 17 residues. Trimming stripped 7 bases from V and 0 bases from J, with 19 bases between. CDR3 coding DNA: TGTGCTAGTGCCTTACCCCTCGGACGGATCTCTGGAAACACCATATATTTT. Encoded protein: CASALPLGRISGNTIYF.

Ten or more counts support this clonotype. The chain is built from TRBV10-3 and TRBJ2-7, with D maybe TRBD1 (6 bases). This CDR3 contains 13 residues. Germline V gives CDR1 ENHRY, CDR2 SYGVKD. V was trimmed by 2 bases and J by 4 bases, leaving 9 bases between them. The DNA of the CDR3 is TGTGCCATCAGTGAGGGGGGCAGGTACGAGCAGTACTTC. Translating gives CAISEGGRYEQYF.

In its sample, this clonotype was seen once. V gene TRBV11-2 combines with J gene TRBJ2-7, with 12 bases matching TRBD2. J lost 2 bases, V lost 5 bases, and 1 base had no gene match. The CDR3 length is 14 residues. The germline V gene encodes CDR1 SGHAT and CDR2 FQNNGV. CDR3 loop: CASSRLAGAYEQYF. The DNA of the CDR3 is TGTGCCAGCAGCCGACTAGCGGGGGCCTACGAGCAGTACTTC.

This sequence joins TRBV3-1 and TRBJ2-3; D call uncertain. V was cut by 4 bases and J by 4 bases, with 9 bases left in between. CDR1 LGHDT and CDR2 YNNKEL come from the germline V gene (reference sequence). This CDR3 spans 13 amino acids. The CDR3 sequence: CASSPGRADTQYF. DNA of the CDR3: TGTGCCAGCAGCCCCGGGCGAGCAGATACGCAGTATTTT.

The chain recombines TRBV4-2 with TRBJ1-4; 8 bases line up with TRBD1. Germline V gene sequence: CDR1 LGHNA, CDR2 YNFKEQ. The ends lost 2 bases at V and 7 bases at J; junction bases unmatched: 9. CDR3 size: 16 residues. The CDR3 DNA follows: TGTGCCAGCAGCCAACTAAACAGGGGGAAAGGTGAAAAACTGTTTTTT. It translates to CASSQLNRGKGEKLFF.

Remarks on this clonotype: A much larger clonotype is one base distant, so this may be a read error. The chain uses TRBV12-3 or TRBV12-4 and TRBJ1-1; possibly TRBD1 for D (6 bases). This CDR3 comprises 16 residues. The CDR3 region has the DNA TGTACCAGCAGCCCTAGAACTGGGGGGCACGGGACTGAAGCTTTCTTT. Protein sequence: CTSSPRTGGHGTEAFF.

The V and J genes are TRBV12-3 or TRBV12-4 and TRBJ1-5; D remains unclear. V was shortened by 6 bases and J by 2 bases, with 17 bases between the two germline ends. The CDR3 has 16 residues. Written as DNA, the CDR3 is TGTGCCAGCAGCCCAACAGAGACGGAAGGCAATCAGCCCCAGCATTTT. Encoded protein: CASSPTETEGNQPQHF.